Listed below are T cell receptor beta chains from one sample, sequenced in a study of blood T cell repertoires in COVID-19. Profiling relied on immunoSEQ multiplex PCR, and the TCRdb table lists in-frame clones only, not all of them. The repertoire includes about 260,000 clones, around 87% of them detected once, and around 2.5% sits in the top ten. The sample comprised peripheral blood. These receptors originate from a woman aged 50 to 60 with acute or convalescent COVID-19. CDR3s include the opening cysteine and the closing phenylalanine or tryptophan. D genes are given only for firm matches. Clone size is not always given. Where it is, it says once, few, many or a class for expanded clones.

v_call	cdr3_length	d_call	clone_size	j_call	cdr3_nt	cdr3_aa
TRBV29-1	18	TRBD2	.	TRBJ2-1	TGCAGCGTTGAACCTCCACGAGGGACTAGCGGGGCCCTCGATGAGCAGTTCTTC	CSVEPPRGTSGALDEQFF
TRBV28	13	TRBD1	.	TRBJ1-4	TGTGCCAGCCAGGTAGGGGGCGGTGAAAAACTGTTTTTT	CASQVGGGEKLFF
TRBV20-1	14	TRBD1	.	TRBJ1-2	TGCAGTGCTCGTGACAGGGAAGGTACGGGTGGCTACACCTTC	CSARDREGTGGYTF
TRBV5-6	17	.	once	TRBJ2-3	TGTGCCAGCAGCTTGGGGGACTCCAGTTTGCCCACAGATACGCAGTATTTT	CASSLGDSSLPTDTQYF
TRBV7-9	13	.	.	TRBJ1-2	TGTGCCAGCAGCTTACAGGCGTTCTATGGCTACACCTTC	CASSLQAFYGYTF
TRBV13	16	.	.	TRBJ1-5	TGTGCCAGCAGCTTAGGGCCTGGCAGGGGCGGTCAGCCCCAGCATTTT	CASSLGPGRGGQPQHF
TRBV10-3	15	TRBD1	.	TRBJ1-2	TGTGCCATCAGTGAGTCTGGACAGGGTGGCTATGGCTACACCTTC	CAISESGQGGYGYTF
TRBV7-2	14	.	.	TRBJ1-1	TGTGCCAGCAGCTTAGTGCAGATGAACACTGAAGCTTTCTTT	CASSLVQMNTEAFF
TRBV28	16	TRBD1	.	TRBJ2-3	TGTGCCAGCAGTTCTCCACTGACAGGGAAGGTAGATACGCAGTATTTT	CASSSPLTGKVDTQYF
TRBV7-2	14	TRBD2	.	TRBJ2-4	TGTGCCAGCAGCTTACTCGGGAGGGGGGCCATTCAGTACTTC	CASSLLGRGAIQYF
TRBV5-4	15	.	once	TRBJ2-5	TGTGCCAGCAGACCTATTCTTGACAGACAAGAGACCCAGTACTTC	CASRPILDRQETQYF
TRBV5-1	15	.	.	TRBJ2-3	TGCGCCAGCAGCTTGGCCCCGGGATCCACAGATACGCAGTATTTT	CASSLAPGSTDTQYF
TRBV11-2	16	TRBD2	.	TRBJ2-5	TGTGCCAGCAGCTTAGGACTAGCGGGTGCCCAAGAGACCCAGTACTTC	CASSLGLAGAQETQYF
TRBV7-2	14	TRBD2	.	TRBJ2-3	TGTGCCAGCAGCAGATTAGCGGGAGGAAATACGCAGTATTTT	CASSRLAGGNTQYF
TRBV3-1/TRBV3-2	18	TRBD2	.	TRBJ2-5	TGTGCCAGCAGCCAAGGACTAGCGGGAGGGCCCGGGGGAGAGACCCAGTACTTC	CASSQGLAGGPGGETQYF
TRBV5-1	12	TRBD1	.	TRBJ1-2	TGCGCCAGCCACGACAGGGGGTATGGCTACACCTTC	CASHDRGYGYTF
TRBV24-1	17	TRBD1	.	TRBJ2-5	TGTGCCACCAGTGATAAACTTCCGACAGGGGACTCGGAGACCCAGTACTTC	CATSDKLPTGDSETQYF
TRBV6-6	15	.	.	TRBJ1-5	TGTGCCAGCACTACAGGCCTGGGAGGGAATCAGCCCCAGCATTTT	CASTTGLGGNQPQHF
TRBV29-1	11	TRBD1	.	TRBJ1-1	TGCAGCGTACGACAGGGGGTTTGGGCTTTCTTT	CSVRQGVWAFF
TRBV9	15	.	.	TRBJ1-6	TGTGCCAGCAGCGTAGAGGCCGCTCGGGGTTCACCCCTCCACTTT	CASSVEAARGSPLHF
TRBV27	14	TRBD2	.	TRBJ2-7	TGTGCCAGCAGTTTTATGAGCGGGAATCTCGAGCAGTACTTC	CASSFMSGNLEQYF
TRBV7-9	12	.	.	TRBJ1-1	TGTGCCAGCAGCGTAGATTCGTCTGAAGCTTTCTTT	CASSVDSSEAFF
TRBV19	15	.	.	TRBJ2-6	TGTGCCAGTAGGCCCAGGGGAAGTGGGGCCAACGTCCTGACTTTC	CASRPRGSGANVLTF
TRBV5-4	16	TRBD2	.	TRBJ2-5	TGTGCCAGCAGCCGGGGGCGGTCGAGCGGGAGCAAGACCCAGTACTTC	CASSRGRSSGSKTQYF
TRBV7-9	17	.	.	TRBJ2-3	TGTGCCAGCCTTCCCACGCGTCGGGAGTTAAGCACAGATACGCAGTATTTT	CASLPTRRELSTDTQYF
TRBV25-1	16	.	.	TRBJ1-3	TGTGCCAGCAGTGAACCTAGGGGATTCTCTGGAAACACCATATATTTT	CASSEPRGFSGNTIYF
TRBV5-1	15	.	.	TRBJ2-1	TGCGCCAGCAGCTTGGAATTGGGGGGTTACAATGAGCAGTTCTTC	CASSLELGGYNEQFF
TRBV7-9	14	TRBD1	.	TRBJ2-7	TGTGCCAGCAGCGTGGGACAGAGCTCCTACGAGCAGTACTTC	CASSVGQSSYEQYF
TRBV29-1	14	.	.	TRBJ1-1	TGCAGCGCCCTGGGGGGGGCGGTCAGCACTGAAGCTTTCTTT	CSALGGAVSTEAFF
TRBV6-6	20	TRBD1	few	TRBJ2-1	TGTGCCAGCAGTCGACGCCAACCTTTTGTTACAGGGGCAGGTCCCCCTGAGCAGTTCTTC	CASSRRQPFVTGAGPPEQFF
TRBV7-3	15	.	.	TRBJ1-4	TGTGCCAGCAGCCGAATGCCCGGGGCTAATGAAAAACTGTTTTTT	CASSRMPGANEKLFF
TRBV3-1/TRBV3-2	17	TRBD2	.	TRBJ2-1	TGTGCCAGCAGCCAAGAGGGACTAGCGGGAGCCGACAATGAGCAGTTCTTC	CASSQEGLAGADNEQFF
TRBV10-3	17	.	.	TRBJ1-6	TGTGCCATCAGTGAGTCGAGAAGGACAAATTATAATTCACCCCTCCACTTT	CAISESRRTNYNSPLHF
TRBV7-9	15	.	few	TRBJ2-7	TGTGCCAGCAGCCTCGGGTCCATTTTCTCCTACGAGCAGTACTTC	CASSLGSIFSYEQYF
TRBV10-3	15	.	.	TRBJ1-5	TGTGCCATCAGTGAGTCGGCTCTTAGCAATCAGCCCCAGCATTTT	CAISESALSNQPQHF
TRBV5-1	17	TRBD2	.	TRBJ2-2	TGCGCCAGCAGCCGACTAGCGGGAGTTACGAACACCGGGGAGCTGTTTTTT	CASSRLAGVTNTGELFF
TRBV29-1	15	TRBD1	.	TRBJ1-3	TGCAGCGTTGAGGACAGGCTCCCGGGGTTTGACACCATATATTTT	CSVEDRLPGFDTIYF
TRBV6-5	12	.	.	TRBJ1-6	TGTGCCAGCAGCTCAGGGATTTCACCCCTCCACTTT	CASSSGISPLHF
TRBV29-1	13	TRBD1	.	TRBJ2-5	TGCAGCGTAAAAAAGGGGGCAAAAGAGACCCAGTACTTC	CSVKKGAKETQYF
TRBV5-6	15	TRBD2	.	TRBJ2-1	TGTGCCAGCAGCTTACTAGCGGGAATCGACAATGAGCAGTTCTTC	CASSLLAGIDNEQFF
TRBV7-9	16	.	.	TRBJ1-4	TGTGCCAGCAGCCAGGGGACCCTTGCAACTAATGAAAAACTGTTTTTT	CASSQGTLATNEKLFF
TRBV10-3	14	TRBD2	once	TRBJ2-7	TGTGCCATCAGTGTAGCGGGCCAAACCTACGAGCAGTACTTC	CAISVAGQTYEQYF
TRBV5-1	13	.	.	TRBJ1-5	TGCGCCAGCAGCTATGGACAGAATCAGCCCCAGCATTTT	CASSYGQNQPQHF
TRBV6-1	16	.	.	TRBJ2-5	TGTGCCAGCAGTGACGTTGCGGGGGCGTACCAAGAGACCCAGTACTTC	CASSDVAGAYQETQYF
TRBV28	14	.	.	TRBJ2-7	TGTGCCAGCAGTTTATCGGGGGTGGGATACGAGCAGTACTTC	CASSLSGVGYEQYF
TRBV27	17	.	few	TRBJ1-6	TGTGCCAGCAGTCACGACACTTGGGTCTCCTATAATTCACCCCTCCACTTT	CASSHDTWVSYNSPLHF
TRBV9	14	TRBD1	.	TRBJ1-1	TGTGCCAGCAGCGTCGGGACAGGGAACACTGAAGCTTTCTTT	CASSVGTGNTEAFF
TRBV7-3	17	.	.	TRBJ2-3	TGTGCCAGCAGCTTAACCAGGCTTGGAGGGGGCACAGATACGCAGTATTTT	CASSLTRLGGGTDTQYF
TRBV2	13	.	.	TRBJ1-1	TGTGCCAGCAATCCCGGGATGAACACTGAAGCTTTCTTT	CASNPGMNTEAFF
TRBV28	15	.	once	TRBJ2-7	TGTGCCAGCAGTAGAGAGACAGGGAGGTCCTACGAGCAGTACTTC	CASSRETGRSYEQYF
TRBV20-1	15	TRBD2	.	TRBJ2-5	TGCAGTGCTAGTGCAGCGGGAGTAATCCAAGAGACCCAGTACTTC	CSASAAGVIQETQYF
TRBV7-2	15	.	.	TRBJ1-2	TGTGCCAGCAGCTTAGGAACTCATGTTCTCTATGGCTACACCTTC	CASSLGTHVLYGYTF